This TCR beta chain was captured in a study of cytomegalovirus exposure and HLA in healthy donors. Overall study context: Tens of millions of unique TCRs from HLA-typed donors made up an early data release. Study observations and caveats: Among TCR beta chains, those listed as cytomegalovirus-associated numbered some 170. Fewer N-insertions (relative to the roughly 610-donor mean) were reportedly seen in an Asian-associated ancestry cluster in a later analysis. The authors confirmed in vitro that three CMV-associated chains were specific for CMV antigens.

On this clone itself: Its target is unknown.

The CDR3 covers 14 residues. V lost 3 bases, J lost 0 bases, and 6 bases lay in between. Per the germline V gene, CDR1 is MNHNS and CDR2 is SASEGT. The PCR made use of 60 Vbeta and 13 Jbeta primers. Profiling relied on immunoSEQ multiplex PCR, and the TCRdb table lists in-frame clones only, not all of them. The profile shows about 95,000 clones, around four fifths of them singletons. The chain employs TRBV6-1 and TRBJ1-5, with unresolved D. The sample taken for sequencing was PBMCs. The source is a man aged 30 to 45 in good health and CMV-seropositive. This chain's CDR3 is CASSEGYSNQPQHF. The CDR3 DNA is TGTGCCAGCAGTGAGGGCTATAGCAATCAGCCCCAGCATTTT.